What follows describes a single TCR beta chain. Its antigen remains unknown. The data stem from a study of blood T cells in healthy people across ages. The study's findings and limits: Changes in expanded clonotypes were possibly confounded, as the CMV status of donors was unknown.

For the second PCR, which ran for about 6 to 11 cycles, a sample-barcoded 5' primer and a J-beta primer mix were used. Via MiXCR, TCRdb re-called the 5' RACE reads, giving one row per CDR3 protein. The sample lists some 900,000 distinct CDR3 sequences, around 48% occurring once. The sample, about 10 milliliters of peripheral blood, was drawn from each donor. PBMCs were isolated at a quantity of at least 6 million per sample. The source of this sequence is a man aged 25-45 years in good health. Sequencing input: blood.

The CDR3 here is CAWAGGRNSPLHF. The DNA for the CDR3 is TGTGCCTGGGCAGGGGGTCGTAATTCACCCCTCCACTTT. This chain uses TRBV30 with TRBJ1-6; the match to TRBD1 covers 7 bases. CDR1 and CDR2 (germline): GTSNPN, SVGIG (reference sequence). After removal of 5 bases from V and 6 bases from J, the junction contained 4 bases not matched to a gene. CDR3 length equals 13 residues.